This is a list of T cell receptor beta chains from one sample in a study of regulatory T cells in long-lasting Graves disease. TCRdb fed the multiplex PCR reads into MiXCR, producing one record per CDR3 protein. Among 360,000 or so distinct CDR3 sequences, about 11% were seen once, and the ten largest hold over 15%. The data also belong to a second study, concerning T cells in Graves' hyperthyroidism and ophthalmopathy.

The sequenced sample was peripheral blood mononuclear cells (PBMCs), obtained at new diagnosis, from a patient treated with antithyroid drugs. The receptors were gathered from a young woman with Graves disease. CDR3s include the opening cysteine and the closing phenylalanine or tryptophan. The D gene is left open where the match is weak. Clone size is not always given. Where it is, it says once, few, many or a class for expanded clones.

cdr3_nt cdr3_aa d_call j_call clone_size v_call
TGTGCCAGTAGTATTCGGGCAGCAAATTCACCCCTCCACTTT CASSIRAANSPLHF . TRBJ1-6 few TRBV19
TGTGCCAGCAGCTTAGGAGGGGCCAGGACCGTCTACAATGAGCAGTTCTTC CASSLGGARTVYNEQFF . TRBJ2-1 many TRBV7-6
TGTGCCAGCCAAACCCTCAGGGGGTGGACTTTCTTT CASQTLRGWTFF TRBD1 TRBJ1-1 . TRBV6-2/TRBV6-3
TGTGCCAGCAGCTTAATCCCCAGGTCGAGGGGAAACACCATATATTTT CASSLIPRSRGNTIYF . TRBJ1-3 . TRBV7-2
TGTGCCACCAGCAGAGGCCGGGACAGGGGGCAAGAGACCCAGTACTTC CATSRGRDRGQETQYF TRBD1 TRBJ2-5 few TRBV15
TGTGCCAGCAGCCTAAGACTAGCTAATGAGCAGTTCTTC CASSLRLANEQFF TRBD2 TRBJ2-1 many TRBV7-2
TGTGCCAGCAGAAGACAAGAGACCCAGTACTTC CASRRQETQYF . TRBJ2-5 many TRBV12-3/TRBV12-4
TGTGCCAGCAGCAATACAGCGAACACTGAAGCTTTCTTT CASSNTANTEAFF . TRBJ1-1 many TRBV7-6
TGTGCCAGCAGTCTATCTCCGGGACGACGAACCTACGAGCAGTACTTC CASSLSPGRRTYEQYF . TRBJ2-7 many TRBV6-1
TGTGCCAGCAGTCAGGGGGCGCGGAACACCGGGGAGCTGTTTTTT CASSQGARNTGELFF TRBD1 TRBJ2-2 . TRBV12-3/TRBV12-4
TGCGCCAGCACCTCCGGCGGGATCCTATCCTACAATGAGCAGTTCTTC CASTSGGILSYNEQFF . TRBJ2-1 many TRBV5-1
TGCGCCAGCAGCCAAGAGACAGGGAAGGGCTACACCTTC CASSQETGKGYTF TRBD1 TRBJ1-2 . TRBV4-3
TGTGCCAGCAGTCCCCGATCCCCCGCCCCTTCGGGGACTGAAGCTTTCTTT CASSPRSPAPSGTEAFF . TRBJ1-1 many TRBV27
TGTGCCAGCAGATCTCCCCACGGCCCTAACTACAATGAGCAGTTCTTC CASRSPHGPNYNEQFF . TRBJ2-1 many TRBV7-9
TGTGCCAGCAGTTTTATTCCTGATGGTCGCCAGTACTTC CASSFIPDGRQYF . TRBJ2-5 few TRBV12-3/TRBV12-4
TGTGCCAGTAGTATGGGTCGGGAAGAGGCAGATACGCAGTATTTT CASSMGREEADTQYF . TRBJ2-3 . TRBV7-8
TGTGCCAGCAGTTTCCGAAGACTAGCGGGAATGATTATGGAAGAGACCCAGTACTTC CASSFRRLAGMIMEETQYF TRBD2 TRBJ2-5 many TRBV6-2/TRBV6-3
TGTGCCAGCACCATCTTCGTATTCCCTTACAATGAGCAGTTCTTC CASTIFVFPYNEQFF . TRBJ2-1 many TRBV12-3/TRBV12-4
TGCAGTCTCCGCCCCGGACTAGCCAGGAACACCGGGGAGCTGTTTTTT CSLRPGLARNTGELFF TRBD2 TRBJ2-2 few TRBV20-1
TGTGCCAGCAGCTCGGACAGAAACACTGAAGCTTTCTTT CASSSDRNTEAFF . TRBJ1-1 many TRBV18
TGTGCCAGCAGCTCCATAGCGGGAGGAATACCCTATTCGAACCCCTACGAGCAGTACTTC CASSSIAGGIPYSNPYEQYF TRBD2 TRBJ2-7 few TRBV27
TGTGCCAGCTCACCTAGAGGCCTAGTCTATAGCAATCAGCCCCAGCATTTT CASSPRGLVYSNQPQHF . TRBJ1-5 many TRBV18
TGTGCCAGCAGCGAAGTGGGGGGCGACAATGAGCAGTTCTTC CASSEVGGDNEQFF . TRBJ2-1 many TRBV7-2
TGTGCCACCAGTGACCCGGGACAGGTTCCTAATGAGCAGTTCTTC CATSDPGQVPNEQFF TRBD1 TRBJ2-1 many TRBV24-1
TGTGCCAGCAGTTTATCGAACCCCCGGGACTATGGCTACACCTTC CASSLSNPRDYGYTF . TRBJ1-2 many TRBV27
TGTGCCAGCAGCTTTAGACTAGCGGGAAACTACGAGCAGTACTTC CASSFRLAGNYEQYF TRBD2 TRBJ2-7 many TRBV13
TGCAGTGCTAGACTGGGGGCCGGCAATCAGCCCCAGCATTTT CSARLGAGNQPQHF . TRBJ1-5 many TRBV20-1
TGCAGTGCAGAGCGAAGGTCCGTGAACATTCAGTACTTC CSAERRSVNIQYF . TRBJ2-4 . TRBV20-1
TGTGCCAGTAGTAGGGACAGCCTAAGGGGGATATACAATGAGCAGTTCTTC CASSRDSLRGIYNEQFF TRBD1 TRBJ2-1 few TRBV19
TGTGCCAGCAGTCCCCTCGGGAATCAGCCCCAGCATTTT CASSPLGNQPQHF . TRBJ1-5 many TRBV6-1
TGTGCCAGCAGCTTAAGGCCGTTCGCTGGAAACACCATATATTTT CASSLRPFAGNTIYF . TRBJ1-3 . TRBV11-2
TGCAGCGTTTTCGAGGGGATTAGAGGAGAGACCCAGTACTTC CSVFEGIRGETQYF . TRBJ2-5 many TRBV29-1
TGTGCCAGTAGTCTAACCGGACCAACAGGGGGCAATCAGCCCCAGCATTTT CASSLTGPTGGNQPQHF TRBD1 TRBJ1-5 many TRBV19
TGTGCCAGCAGTTTTAACAGGGCCTACGAGCAGTACTTC CASSFNRAYEQYF . TRBJ2-7 many TRBV12-3/TRBV12-4
TGTGCCAGCAGTTTCGGGGATGAGCAGTTCTTC CASSFGDEQFF . TRBJ2-1 many TRBV12-3/TRBV12-4
TGTGCCAGCAGTTTAGCGCAAAACACCATATATTTT CASSLAQNTIYF . TRBJ1-3 many TRBV12-3/TRBV12-4
TGTGCCAGTAGTATAGCCCGGAGTGGGAATGAGCAGTTCTTC CASSIARSGNEQFF . TRBJ2-1 few TRBV19
TGCGCCAGCAGACAGTTCGGGGATAACACCGGGGAGCTGTTTTTT CASRQFGDNTGELFF . TRBJ2-2 . TRBV4-1
TGTGCCAGCAGTGAACAGGGTGGTGGCGCTTCACCCCTCCACTTT CASSEQGGGASPLHF . TRBJ1-6 . TRBV6-1
TGTGCCAGCAGTTTATCCTCTCGTCAGCCCCAGCATTTT CASSLSSRQPQHF . TRBJ1-5 many TRBV12-3/TRBV12-4
TGTGCCAGCAGTCAACAAACCCCCCCCGGTGTCGGGGCCCAACCAAAAAAAAACATTCAGTACTTC CASSQQTPPGVGAQPKKNIQYF . TRBJ2-4 . TRBV14
TGTGCCAGCAGCCTAAGCCCCGACCGGACAGAATTCTACGAGCAGTACTTC CASSLSPDRTEFYEQYF . TRBJ2-7 many TRBV7-3
TGTGCCAGCAGTGCAGGGTTCTCTGGAAACACCATATATTTT CASSAGFSGNTIYF . TRBJ1-3 . TRBV2
TGCAGTGCCCGAGGGCGGGATGGAGGCACAGATACGCAGTATTTT CSARGRDGGTDTQYF . TRBJ2-3 many TRBV20-1
TGTGCCAGCAGCCAAGATATAAGACCAAAAAGGGAAAAACTGTTTTTT CASSQDIRPKREKLFF . TRBJ1-4 few TRBV4-2
TGTGCCAGCAGCTTGGGGCACACAGATACGCAGTATTTT CASSLGHTDTQYF . TRBJ2-3 many TRBV7-2
TGTGCCAGCACCACCCGGTGGGGGGCCGGGGAGCTGTTTTTT CASTTRWGAGELFF . TRBJ2-2 many TRBV12-3/TRBV12-4
TGTGCCAGCAGCCCACCTCCCGGACTAGCGAAAGAGACCCAGTACTTC CASSPPPGLAKETQYF TRBD2 TRBJ2-5 many TRBV7-9
TGTGCCAGCAGTAGACAGGTCGCGGGTCAGCCCCAGCATTTT CASSRQVAGQPQHF . TRBJ1-5 many TRBV2
TGTGCCATCAGTGAAGTCAATGAGCAGTTCTTC CAISEVNEQFF . TRBJ2-1 . TRBV10-3
TGTGCCAGCACCGCTCGAGGACAGGGTATCTATGGCTACACCTTC CASTARGQGIYGYTF TRBD1 TRBJ1-2 many TRBV2
TGTGCCAGCAGCTTAGATTCGCGGTGGGGGACCGGGGAGCTGTTTTTT CASSLDSRWGTGELFF . TRBJ2-2 many TRBV7-2
TGTGCCAGCTCACCGAGCCTCGGGCCGGGAGGCACTGAAGCTTTCTTT CASSPSLGPGGTEAFF . TRBJ1-1 many TRBV18
TGTGCCAGCAGCTTAACCATGGGGGCTGAAGCTTTCTTT CASSLTMGAEAFF . TRBJ1-1 many TRBV7-3
TGTGCCAGCAGTCCCCCGGCCACTGAAGCTTTCTTT CASSPPATEAFF . TRBJ1-1 many TRBV28
TGTGCCAGCAGTTTCGGGACGTACTACGAGCAGTACTTC CASSFGTYYEQYF . TRBJ2-7 . TRBV6-2/TRBV6-3
TGCAGTGCGAGCCCCGGGGACAGGGTTCTCTACGAGCAGTACTTC CSASPGDRVLYEQYF TRBD1 TRBJ2-7 many TRBV20-1